This T cell receptor beta chain was documented in a study of blood T cell repertoires in COVID-19. Across the whole study: Samples taken during acute and convalescent COVID-19 were collected in the United States, Italy and Spain. T cells, B-cell-depleted T cells, or PBMCs provided the cDNA or gDNA that served as material.

This table comes from immunoSEQ multiplex PCR, and its TCRdb copy is limited to in-frame clones, with some not included. The sample has 75,000 to 95,000 clones, about 90% seen once. There are a few counts of this clone. CDR1 is LNHNV and CDR2 is YYDKDF in the germline V gene (reference sequence). The CDR3 consists of 13 residues. V lost 9 bases, J lost 5 bases, and 16 bases lay in between. Sequencing was carried out using peripheral blood. The V call is TRBV15, the J call TRBJ1-2; no definite D call. This receptor was obtained from a middle-aged man with active COVID-19. CDR3 region: CATSDGEPYGYTF. In DNA form, the CDR3 reads TGTGCCACTTCAGACGGAGAACCTTATGGCTACACCTTC.